Reported below is one T cell receptor (beta chain). V gave up 2 bases and J gave up 7 bases; unmatched junction bases: 12. The germline V gene has CDR1 LGHNT and CDR2 FRNRAP. The CDR3 spans 16 residues. The record originates from a study of shared clonotypes between healthy human individuals. Libraries were prepared by immunoSEQ multiplex PCR; TCRdb keeps only in-frame clonotypes and omits some of them. The sample lists about half a million clones, less than 80% seen once, with about 12% in the top ten. What was sequenced was PBMCs. This clonotype was obtained from a woman aged 35 to 49 in good health. Some clones in this sample may be carry-over from other donors' samples. This chain connects TRBV12-5 to TRBJ2-7; 9 nucleotides line up with TRBD2. The CDR3 region has the DNA TGTGCTAGTGGTTTGATTTTGGCGGGGGGGGTCTATGAGCAGTACTTC. This sequence encodes CASGLILAGGVYEQYF.